The clone carrying this TCR beta chain was seen at least ten times. What it binds is unknown. These data belong to a study of T cells in Graves' hyperthyroidism and ophthalmopathy. J gave up 2 bases and V 2 bases, and 4 bases lay outside the gene matches. CDR1 and CDR2 (germline): DFQATT, SNEGSKA (reference sequence). The CDR3 contains 14 residues. Study results and caveats: A model of 13 V-J pairs discriminated ophthalmopathy from stable hyperthyroidism.

Amplification yielded TCR beta CDR3 regions, with RNA transcripts as the source. A first-round RT-PCR of the TCR CDR3 used the HTBI primer set. TCRdb reprocessed the multiplex PCR reads with MiXCR, giving one entry per CDR3 protein. The table has 620,000 or so distinct CDR3 sequences, about 14% seen once; the top ten hold about 12%. This receptor was taken from a woman between 45 and 60 years old with Graves' ophthalmopathy. Sequencing used blood. This rearrangement joins TRBV20-1 to TRBJ2-7; 9 bases are a match to TRBD2. The CDR3: CSARRTSDPYEQYF. Written as DNA, the CDR3 is TGCAGTGCTAGAAGGACTAGCGATCCCTACGAGCAGTACTTC.